These 12 T cell receptor beta chains were all obtained from the same sample, sequenced in a study of sequential checkpoint blockade in melanoma. This sample's treatment: randomized to nivolumab then ipilimumab (arm A) or the reverse (arm B). The assay was immunoSEQ multiplex PCR, and TCRdb's table has in-frame clones only and misses some. The sample carries more than 25,000 clones, 70% to 85% recorded once. Material: CD8+ T cells sorted from blood (inferred from file names), obtained from a patient given nivolumab and ipilimumab in sequence. The receptors here all came from a human donor with melanoma.

J is TRBJ2-7 and V is TRBV29-1; D ambiguous. The CDR3 loop spans 12 amino acids. Trimming removed 5 bases at V and 2 bases at J, with 10 bases between. The germline CDR1 and CDR2 sequences are SQVTM and ANQGSEA. The CDR3 nucleotides are TGCAGCGTTCTGGGCGAAACCTACGAGCAGTACTTC. It translates to CSVLGETYEQYF.

The chain is built from TRBV7-8 and TRBJ2-7; possibly TRBD2 for D (6 bases). The length of the CDR3 is 15 residues. The ends were cut back, 5 bases at V and 3 bases at J, with 17 bases in the middle. CDR1 and CDR2 from the germline V gene are SGHVS and FQNEAQ. The CDR3 nucleotides read TGTGCCAGCAGCCGGGACTTGACTATTTTCTACGAGCAGTACTTC. Its protein product is CASSRDLTIFYEQYF.

This clone has more than one count but fewer than ten. The chain links TRBV5-1 to TRBJ2-5; 12 bases are a match to TRBD1. The CDR3 totals 16 residues. Germline loops: CDR1 SGHRS, CDR2 YFSETQ. Trimming at V came to 4 bases and at J to 5 bases, leaving 9 bases not matched to a gene. CDR3 in amino acids: CASSAVGTGGLETQYF. The CDR3 DNA sequence: TGCGCCAGCAGCGCAGTAGGGACAGGGGGCTTGGAGACCCAGTACTTC. The entire variable domain, with the rest obtained from reference TRBV5-1 and TRBJ2-5, is as follows: KAGVTQTPRYLIKTRGQQVTLSCSPISGHRSVSWYQQTPGQGLQFLFEYFSETQRNKGNFPGRFSGRQFSNSRSEMNVSTLELGDSALYLCASSAVGTGGLETQYFGPGTRLLVL.

This chain connects TRBV5-6 to TRBJ2-7, with 7 bases identical to TRBD1. Unmatched junction bases numbered 10, after V lost 4 bases and J lost 3 bases. CDR3 length: 15 residues. The germline CDR1 and CDR2 sequences are SGHDT and YYEEEE. CDR3 sequence reads: CASSSTLTGFYEQYF. The CDR3 coding sequence is TGTGCCAGCAGCAGCACTTTGACAGGGTTCTACGAGCAGTACTTC.

The rearrangement joins TRBV7-6 to TRBJ1-1; the D is unclear. CDR3 length: 13 amino acids. Germline-derived CDR1 and CDR2 are SGHVS and FNYEAQ. The V gene lost 6 bases and the J gene lost 0 bases, with 8 bases spanning the gap. The DNA of the CDR3 is TGTGCCAGCAGTCCCATCCTGAACACTGAAGCTTTCTTT. Its protein is CASSPILNTEAFF. Full variable domain (remainder filled in from reference TRBV7-6 and TRBJ1-1): GAGVSQSPRYKVTKRGQDVALRCDPISGHVSLYWYRQALGQGPEFLTYFNYEAQQDKSGLPNDRFSAERPEGSISTLTIQRTEQRDSAMYRCASSPILNTEAFFGQGTRLTVV.

The V gene is TRBV30, the J gene TRBJ1-2; D gene ambiguous. Trimming removed 3 bases from V and 8 bases from J, with 16 bases in between. CDR1 GTSNPN and CDR2 SVGIG come from the germline V gene (reference sequence). The CDR3 contains 13 residues. Here the CDR3 DNA reads TGTGCCTGGAGGAGGCGAACCGATCGAGGCTACACCTTC. This gives the protein CAWRRRTDRGYTF.

Here the CDR3 reads CASSGRRGNSDTQYF. The CDR3 nucleotides read TGTGCCAGCAGTGGAAGGCGGGGGAACTCAGATACGCAGTATTTT. This chain links TRBV2 with TRBJ2-3, with 7 bases identical to TRBD2. The germline gives CDR1 SNHLY, CDR2 FYNNEI. This CDR3 has 15 amino acids. The V and J ends lost 4 bases and 4 bases, in that order; junction bases with no gene match: 8.

The chain carries TRBV9 and TRBJ1-1; a weak D match, TRBD1 (6 bases). The V end lost 4 bases, the J end lost 7 bases, and 11 bases lay between the germline ends. The V gene's germline CDR1 is SGDLS and CDR2 YYNGEE. The CDR3 runs to 12 residues. The CDR3 here is CASSTGGNEAFF. DNA for the CDR3: TGTGCCAGCAGCACTGGGGGCAATGAAGCTTTCTTT.

In this sample, this clone turned up a few times. The chain combines TRBV6-5 with TRBJ2-3; 7 nucleotides align to TRBD2. Trimming at V came to 4 bases and at J to 6 bases, leaving 7 bases not matched to a gene. The germline gives CDR1 MNHEY, CDR2 SVGAGI. This CDR3 comprises 14 residues. CDR3 protein: CASSSMRTRDTQYF. The DNA for the CDR3 is TGTGCCAGCAGTTCTATGCGGACTAGGGATACGCAGTATTTT.

The chain links TRBV23-1 to TRBJ1-1, with 8 bases that match TRBD1. TRBV23-1 is an ORF for which the function is uncertain. The J segment lost 2 bases and the V segment lost 3 bases, leaving 14 bases of the junction unmatched. The CDR3 is 18 amino acids. The DNA of the CDR3 is TGCGCCAGCAGTCACGACACGACAGGGGACCTCTTTAACACTGAAGCTTTCTTT. It specifies CASSHDTTGDLFNTEAFF.

The chain carries TRBV2 and TRBJ2-1; D perhaps matches TRBD2 (5 bases). Germline V CDR1 and CDR2: SNHLY, FYNNEI. Trimming took off 8 bases at V and 2 bases at J, with 10 bases between the two ends. This CDR3 has 13 residues. The CDR3 spells CASGEIAYNEQFF. The CDR3, as DNA: TGTGCCAGCGGGGAGATCGCCTACAATGAGCAGTTCTTC.

This chain links TRBV29-1 with TRBJ1-2; D gene unclear. V shed 3 bases and J shed 4 bases, with 15 bases lying between them. Germline loops: CDR1 SQVTM, CDR2 ANQGSEA. The CDR3 runs to 14 residues. The CDR3 region is CSVDRRLNVYGYTF. The CDR3, as DNA: TGCAGCGTTGATCGCCGACTCAACGTCTATGGCTACACCTTC.